A single T cell receptor beta chain is shown here with its context. The PCR was carried out with 60 Vbeta primers and 13 Jbeta primers. Assay used: immunoSEQ multiplex PCR; TCRdb lists only in-frame clones, some missing. The data show around 160,000 clones, 73% seen once. This entry belongs to a study of cytomegalovirus exposure and HLA in healthy donors. V lost 4 bases to trimming and J lost 1 base, with 10 bases between them. The CDR3 extends over 14 amino acids. Looked up from germline, CDR1 is ENHRY and CDR2 is SYGVKD. Sequencing was done on a sample of PBMCs. The receptor was derived from a woman between 18 and 29 years old in good health and CMV-seronegative. The chain couples TRBV10-3 to TRBJ2-5; the D gene is possibly TRBD2 (6 bases). The CDR3 DNA reads as TGTGCCATCAGTGGGGAGGCCGGCCAAGAGACCCAGTACTTC. Protein product: CAISGEAGQETQYF.